This T cell receptor (beta chain) originates from a study of cytomegalovirus exposure and HLA in healthy donors. Study-wide results and limits: Listed as cytomegalovirus-associated were 150 or so TCR beta chains. The HLA-A and HLA-B alleles of most subjects were reportedly predicted accurately from TCR beta sequences.

This PCR relied on a set of 60 Vbeta primers and 13 Jbeta primers. Generated by immunoSEQ multiplex PCR, the TCRdb table keeps only in-frame clones and is missing some. The repertoire consists of some 150,000 clones, with under 70% occurring once and the leading ten covering around 3%. As for this clone: The antigen remains unidentified.

V lost 5 bases, J lost 1 base, and 11 bases lay in between. The CDR3 covers 14 residues. Germline V gene lookup returns CDR1 SEHNR and CDR2 FQNEAQ (reference sequence). The specimen sequenced was PBMCs. The source of this sequence is a woman under 40 in good health and CMV-seropositive. V is TRBV7-9 and J is TRBJ1-1; TRBD1 might be the D (6 bases). The DNA for the CDR3 is TGTGCCAGCAGCCCCAAGACAGGGAACACTGAAGCTTTCTTT. Its translation is CASSPKTGNTEAFF. Full variable domain (missing parts from reference TRBV7-9 and TRBJ1-1): DTGVSQNPRHKITKRGQNVTFRCDPISEHNRLYWYRQTLGQGPEFLTYFQNEAQLEKSRLLSDRFSAERPKGSFSTLEIQRTEQGDSAMYLCASSPKTGNTEAFFGQGTRLTVV.